A single sample gave rise to the 27 T cell receptor beta chains below, sequenced in a study of blood T cell repertoires in COVID-19. Assay used: immunoSEQ multiplex PCR; TCRdb lists only in-frame clones, some missing. The table lists under 250,000 clones, about 86% of them singletons. Sequenced: peripheral blood. These receptors were collected from a man aged 50 to 59 with active or convalescent COVID-19.

The CDR3 protein is CASRYSRVESNYGYTF. DNA for the CDR3: TGTGCCAGCAGATACAGCAGGGTAGAATCTAACTATGGCTACACCTTC. The chain uses TRBV2 and TRBJ1-2, with D possibly TRBD1 on 5 matching bases. Between the trimmed V and J ends, which lost 6 bases and 0 bases, there was a span of 17 bases. CDR1 and CDR2 (germline): SNHLY, FYNNEI. This CDR3 has 16 residues.

About this clone itself: Other DNA variants within this sample encode the same CDR3. The chain has TRBV6-5 and TRBJ2-5; D may be TRBD2 (7 bases). V was shortened by 7 bases and J by 5 bases, with 11 bases between the two germline ends. CDR3 length: 12 amino acids. Germline V lookup: CDR1 MNHEY, CDR2 SVGAGI. The chain's CDR3 is CASTGGEETQYF. In DNA form, the CDR3 reads TGTGCCAGCACGGGGGGCGAGGAGACCCAGTACTTC.

The chain links TRBV20-1 to TRBJ2-7; TRBD2 matches at 14 bases. Losses at the gene ends were 3 bases for V and 3 bases for J; bases not matched to a gene: 7. CDR1 and CDR2 (germline): DFQATT, SNEGSKA (reference sequence). This CDR3 comprises 16 residues. DNA for the CDR3: TGCAGTGCTAGTTTAGGACTAGCGGGGGGAAACTACGAGCAGTACTTC. Protein: CSASLGLAGGNYEQYF.

The genes are TRBV19 and TRBJ1-5; TRBD1 matches 7 bases. CDR3 length: 16 residues. V was pared by 3 bases and J by 6 bases, with 11 bases of the junction left unmatched. CDR1 is LNHDA and CDR2 is SQIVND in the germline V gene (reference sequence). In DNA form, the CDR3 reads TGTGCCAGTAGTATCCATACAGGGGCGCGGAGTCAGCCCCAGCATTTT. It yields the protein CASSIHTGARSQPQHF.

This rearrangement joins TRBV6-6 to TRBJ1-6; weak D call: TRBD1 (6 bases). The ends were cut back, 5 bases at V and 7 bases at J, with 15 bases in the middle. This CDR3 comprises 15 residues. Germline lookup yields CDR1 MNHNY and CDR2 SVGAGI (reference sequence). This chain's CDR3 is CASSGTRGRNSPLHF. The CDR3 bases are TGTGCCAGCAGTGGGACAAGGGGCAGAAATTCACCCCTCCACTTT.

The chain joins TRBV2 to TRBJ2-1; 11 nucleotides align to TRBD2. The CDR3 consists of 15 residues. The ends lost 2 bases at V and 10 bases at J; junction bases unmatched: 7. Germline V gene sequence: CDR1 SNHLY, CDR2 FYNNEI. CDR3 protein: CASSERTSGLGEQFF. The CDR3 nucleotides read TGTGCCAGCAGTGAAAGGACTAGCGGGTTAGGGGAGCAGTTCTTC.

V is TRBV6-1 and J is TRBJ2-1; D is possibly TRBD1 (6 bases). Germline loops: CDR1 MNHNS, CDR2 SASEGT. The CDR3 spans 17 residues. V gave up 2 bases and J gave up 3 bases, with 17 bases separating them. The CDR3, as DNA: TGTGCCAGCAGTGAACTCCCCCCAGGGGCACGCTACAATGAGCAGTTCTTC. Protein sequence: CASSELPPGARYNEQFF.

The chain couples TRBV7-3 to TRBJ2-7; D is perhaps TRBD1 (6 bases). V was trimmed by 0 bases and J by 4 bases, leaving 7 bases between them. The CDR3 consists of 13 residues. CDR1 SGHTA and CDR2 FQGTGA come from the germline V gene. The CDR3 region is CASSLTGQYEQYF. The DNA of the CDR3 is TGTGCCAGCAGCTTAACCGGACAGTACGAGCAGTACTTC.

This clone appeared a single time. V is TRBV29-1 and J is TRBJ1-2, with a weak D call TRBD1 (6 bases). The V and J ends lost 6 bases and 6 bases respectively, with 17 bases between them. CDR1 and CDR2 from the germline V gene are SQVTM and ANQGSEA. The CDR3 is 13 residues long. The CDR3 sequence: CSVQHRAVDGYTF. The CDR3 region has the DNA TGCAGCGTACAGCACAGGGCGGTGGATGGCTACACCTTC.

V gene TRBV14 combines with J gene TRBJ2-2; D gene uncertain. Deletions cut 0 bases from V and 6 bases from J, with 8 bases between. From germline, CDR1 is SGHDN and CDR2 FVKESK. This CDR3 region has 14 residues. In DNA form, the CDR3 reads TGTGCCAGCAGCCAAGATGTAGTACCCGGGGAGCTGTTTTTT. This encodes CASSQDVVPGELFF.

The CDR3: CASSVGRQADTDTQYF. CDR3 sequence (DNA): TGTGCCAGCAGCGTAGGGAGACAGGCTGACACAGATACGCAGTATTTT. This chain joins TRBV9 and TRBJ2-3; D may be TRBD1 (6 bases). CDR3 length equals 16 residues. The germline V gene encodes CDR1 SGDLS and CDR2 YYNGEE. The germline V and J ends were trimmed by 0 bases and 2 bases, with 13 bases remaining between them.

The chain joins TRBV10-3 to TRBJ1-5; tentatively, D is TRBD1 (6 bases). V was pared by 4 bases and J by 4 bases, with 11 bases between. This CDR3 has 14 residues. Per germline, CDR1 ENHRY and CDR2 SYGVKD. CDR3 sequence: CAISALQGNQPQHF. The CDR3 region has the DNA TGTGCCATCAGTGCCCTGCAGGGGAATCAGCCCCAGCATTTT.

The chain links TRBV28 to TRBJ1-2, with 7 bases identical to TRBD1. The junction had 6 bases not matched to a gene; V was cut back by 6 bases and J by 2 bases. This CDR3 is built from 14 residues. CDR1 is MDHEN and CDR2 is SYDVKM in the germline V gene. CDR3 protein: CASRTGVENYGYTF. For the CDR3, the DNA is TGTGCCAGCAGAACAGGGGTAGAAAACTATGGCTACACCTTC.

This chain uses TRBV5-6 with TRBJ1-2; D remains ambiguous. Germline values: CDR1 SGHDT, CDR2 YYEEEE. This CDR3 spans 14 amino acids. Trimming removed 0 bases at V and 1 base at J, with 7 bases between. CDR3 DNA sequence: TGTGCCAGCAGCTTGGTTTCAGTTAACTATGGCTACACCTTC. Amino acids: CASSLVSVNYGYTF.

Here the CDR3 DNA reads TGCGCCAGCAGCCTAGCGTCAAGCACAGATACGCAGTATTTT. Its protein is CASSLASSTDTQYF. The chain has TRBV5-1 and TRBJ2-3; possible D gene TRBD2, 6 bases. With 4 bases removed from V and 0 bases from J, the gap between germline ends came to 9 bases. This CDR3 has 14 residues. Germline V gives CDR1 SGHRS, CDR2 YFSETQ.

V gene TRBV27 combines with J gene TRBJ2-7, with TRBD1 matching over 11 bases. This CDR3 is built from 15 residues. The V segment lost 2 bases and the J segment 6 bases; nucleotides outside the gene matches: 6. The germline gives CDR1 MNHEY, CDR2 SMNVEV (reference sequence). The CDR3 bases are TGTGCCAGCAGTTTAACCGGGACAGGGGGTTTCGAGCAGTACTTC. Its translation: CASSLTGTGGFEQYF.

The J gene is TRBJ1-6, the V gene TRBV7-6; 8 bases agree with TRBD1. CDR1 SGHVS and CDR2 FNYEAQ come from the germline V gene. The length of the CDR3 is 18 residues. Trimming at V came to 4 bases and at J to 6 bases, leaving 14 bases not matched to a gene. DNA for the CDR3: TGTGCCAGCAGCTCCCTACAACCGACAGGGGCGCGTAATTCACCCCTCCACTTT. Protein sequence: CASSSLQPTGARNSPLHF.

This chain joins TRBV7-2 and TRBJ1-5; D may be TRBD1 (5 bases). The CDR3 extends over 15 amino acids. Germline V lookup: CDR1 SGHTA, CDR2 FQGNSA. The germline V and J ends were trimmed by 5 bases and 7 bases, with 18 bases remaining between them. The CDR3 protein is CASSPGVGGSQPQHF. The CDR3 region has the DNA TGTGCCAGCAGCCCGGGAGTTGGGGGGAGCCAGCCCCAGCATTTT. Based on the CDR3 plus reference TRBV7-2 and TRBJ1-5, the full variable domain is GAGVSQSPSNKVTEKGKDVELRCDPISGHTALYWYRQSLGQGLEFLIYFQGNSAPDKSGLPSDRFSAERTGGSVSTLTIQRTQQEDSAVYLCASSPGVGGSQPQHFGDGTRLSIL.

There are a few counts of this clone. V and J are TRBV7-3 and TRBJ2-3; 8 bases are a match to TRBD2. The CDR3 loop spans 16 amino acids. Germline-derived CDR1 and CDR2 are SGHTA and FQGTGA. J lost 4 bases, V lost 2 bases, and 8 bases had no gene match. The CDR3 nucleotides read TGTGCCAGCAGCTTATATCCTAGCGGGTCAGCAGATACGCAGTATTTT. This gives the protein CASSLYPSGSADTQYF.

The chain employs TRBV4-1 and TRBJ1-5; D gene unclear. Germline assignment: CDR1 MGHRA and CDR2 YSYEKL. V lost 5 bases, J lost 2 bases, and 16 bases lay in between. This CDR3 spans 16 amino acids. The CDR3 DNA reads as TGCGCCAGCAGCAAAGGAGAGGGATCGGGCAATCAGCCCCAGCATTTT. Translation gives CASSKGEGSGNQPQHF.

The chain joins TRBV18 to TRBJ2-3; D remains ambiguous. V was shortened by 4 bases and J by 2 bases, with 22 bases between the two germline ends. The CDR3 runs to 18 residues. Looked up from germline, CDR1 is KGHSH and CDR2 is LQKENI. CDR3: CASSRVPPAVHYTDTQYF. Here the CDR3 DNA reads TGTGCCAGCTCACGCGTTCCCCCCGCGGTTCACTACACAGATACGCAGTATTTT.

J is TRBJ2-3 and V is TRBV5-1; 11 bases fit TRBD2. CDR3 length: 14 residues. Germline V CDR1 and CDR2: SGHRS, YFSETQ. The V and J ends lost 4 bases and 4 bases, in that order; junction bases with no gene match: 2. The CDR3 sequence is CASSSSGGADTQYF. The DNA of the CDR3 is TGCGCCAGCAGCAGTAGCGGGGGGGCAGATACGCAGTATTTT. The full variable domain, in which reference TRBV5-1 and TRBJ2-3 provide the parts outside the CDR3, is KAGVTQTPRYLIKTRGQQVTLSCSPISGHRSVSWYQQTPGQGLQFLFEYFSETQRNKGNFPGRFSGRQFSNSRSEMNVSTLELGDSALYLCASSSSGGADTQYFGPGTRLTVL.

The chain employs TRBV5-1 and TRBJ1-1; D gene unclear. The CDR3 covers 14 residues. Germline V CDR1 and CDR2: SGHRS, YFSETQ. Trimming removed 0 bases from V and 0 bases from J, with 6 bases in between. CDR3 nucleotides: TGCGCCAGCAGCTTGGCCCCCATGAACACTGAAGCTTTCTTT. This encodes CASSLAPMNTEAFF.

The sample holds a few counts of this clone. The chain joins TRBV4-2 to TRBJ1-4; D possibly corresponds to TRBD1 (5 bases). Germline V gene lookup returns CDR1 LGHNA and CDR2 YNFKEQ. The CDR3 extends over 15 amino acids. Trimming shortened V by 0 bases and J by 5 bases, and 10 bases separated the two germline ends. The CDR3: CASSQEGQGNEKLFF. CDR3 DNA: TGTGCCAGCAGCCAAGAAGGCCAGGGAAATGAAAAACTGTTTTTT.

The chain uses TRBV5-1 and TRBJ2-7, with TRBD2 matching 12 bases. Looked up from germline, CDR1 is SGHRS and CDR2 is YFSETQ. V lost 3 bases, J lost 0 bases, and 1 base stayed unmatched. This CDR3 region has 15 residues. The CDR3 nucleotides are TGCGCCAGCAGCTGGACTAGCGGGGTCTCCTACGAGCAGTACTTC. It translates to CASSWTSGVSYEQYF.

This chain joins TRBV10-3 and TRBJ2-3, with TRBD1 identical over 9 bases. Germline V lookup: CDR1 ENHRY, CDR2 SYGVKD. Trimming removed 6 bases from V and 3 bases from J; junction bases left unmatched: 4. The CDR3 is 14 amino acids. The CDR3 nucleotides are TGTGCCATCAGGCGACAGGGGGTGACAGATACGCAGTATTTT. Translated, it gives CAIRRQGVTDTQYF.

The chain carries TRBV5-4 and TRBJ1-2, with D maybe TRBD1 (5 bases). Trimming stripped 1 base from V and 2 bases from J, with 12 bases between. In germline, CDR1 is SGHNT, CDR2 YYREEE (reference sequence). The CDR3 consists of 15 residues. CDR3 sequence reads: CASSLPPWGNYGYTF. CDR3 nucleotide sequence: TGTGCCAGCAGCTTGCCCCCTTGGGGCAACTATGGCTACACCTTC.